This T cell receptor (beta chain) comes out of a study of post-analysis software for immune sequencing data. Study findings and constraints: Controls had lower frequencies than patients of about 5 TRBV segments, which included TRBV5-6, TRBV5-1 and TRBV20-1.

This clonotype was detected ten times or more. Antigen: not known. Each TCR beta cDNA library carried unique molecular identifiers. TCRdb used MiXCR to reprocess the PCR reads, holding one entry per CDR3 protein. This sample yields 700,000 to 900,000 distinct CDR3 sequences, of which 35% to 55% are seen a single time; 4.9% belongs to the top ten. The CDR3 contains 16 residues. The germline V gene encodes CDR1 SGHKS and CDR2 YYEKEE (reference sequence). With 2 bases removed from V and 8 bases from J, the gap between germline ends came to 22 bases. The TCR sequence derives from a girl aged 10 to 17 with multiple sclerosis. The genes are TRBV5-5 and TRBJ1-2, with a weak D call TRBD1 (5 bases). The sequenced sample was blood. CDR3 protein: CASSLSSKRDPWGYTF. CDR3 sequence (DNA): TGTGCCAGCAGCTTATCATCGAAGCGGGACCCGTGGGGCTACACCTTC.